Below, 8 T cell receptor beta chains from the same sample are listed, as sequenced in a study of CD4 T cells in relation to SARS-CoV-2 and coronaviruses. Here immunoSEQ multiplex PCR was the method, and the copy in TCRdb shows in-frame clones only, minus some. The table records some 20,000 clones, around 76% of them present only once. No antigen is known for these receptors. The unexposed donors gave CD4+ T cells in about 2010-2018, prior to COVID-19. Isolation of CD4+ T cells took place after roughly nine days in culture. The sequenced material came from CD4+ T cells from PBMCs, cultured in vitro. The receptors were gathered from a human donor in good health.

This clone was observed once. The chain carries TRBV4-3 and TRBJ2-2, with a tentative D call TRBD2 (5 bases). The germline gives CDR1 LGHNA, CDR2 YSLEER. The CDR3 sequence is 14 residues long. Trimming took 0 bases from V and 6 from J, leaving 8 bases between them. The CDR3 is CASSQDYGAGELFF. The DNA of the CDR3 is TGCGCCAGCAGCCAAGATTACGGGGCCGGGGAGCTGTTTTTT.

Only a few counts were recorded for this clone. This chain links TRBV7-2 with TRBJ2-1, with 10 bases that match TRBD1. The germline CDR1 and CDR2 sequences are SGHTA and FQGNSA. V lost 3 bases to trimming and J lost 0 bases; unmatched junction nucleotides: 11. The CDR3 has 19 amino acids. The CDR3 is CASSFPGQGWRSSYNEQFF. CDR3 nucleotide sequence: TGTGCCAGCAGCTTTCCGGGACAGGGGTGGCGGAGCTCCTACAATGAGCAGTTCTTC.

V and J are TRBV5-1 and TRBJ1-5; 10 nucleotides align to TRBD1. CDR1 is SGHRS and CDR2 is YFSETQ in the germline V gene. The CDR3 has 15 amino acids. V gave up 2 bases and J gave up 11 bases; unmatched junction bases: 10. CDR3 nucleotides: TGCGCCAGCAGCTTCGGACAGGGGGGGGATCAAGCCCAGCATTTT. Protein sequence: CASSFGQGGDQAQHF.

J is TRBJ2-3 and V is TRBV13, with D maybe TRBD2 (7 bases). The CDR3 has 18 amino acids. Trimming shortened V by 4 bases and J by 3 bases, and 23 bases separated the two germline ends. Germline V lookup: CDR1 PRHDT, CDR2 FYEKMQ (reference sequence). The CDR3: CASSSGRLAGRGTDTQYF. The CDR3 DNA sequence: TGTGCCAGCAGCTCAGGTCGTCTTGCGGGGAGGGGGACAGATACGCAGTATTTT.

This chain's CDR3 is CASSLDPALAPYEQYF. Here the CDR3 DNA reads TGTGCCAGCAGCTTAGACCCCGCACTAGCCCCCTACGAGCAGTACTTC. The chain employs TRBV13 and TRBJ2-7; TRBD2 is a possible D gene (6 bases). The CDR3 extends over 16 amino acids. Germline CDR1 is PRHDT and CDR2 is FYEKMQ (reference sequence). Between the trimmed V and J ends, which lost 1 base and 2 bases, there was a span of 15 bases.

The chain carries TRBV29-1 and TRBJ2-3; D is ambiguous. This CDR3 is built from 12 residues. The V end lost 0 bases, the J end lost 2 bases, and 3 bases lay between the germline ends. Germline CDR1 reads SQVTM; CDR2 reads ANQGSEA. The CDR3: CSVEDYTDTQYF. The CDR3, as DNA: TGCAGCGTTGAAGACTACACAGATACGCAGTATTTT.

The V gene is TRBV3-1 (or the pseudogene TRBV3-2), the J gene TRBJ1-2; no clear D. The V gene lost 0 bases and the J gene lost 5 bases, with 16 bases spanning the gap. This CDR3 has 16 residues. Germline loops: CDR1 LGHDT, CDR2 YNNKEL (reference sequence). The CDR3 DNA follows: TGTGCCAGCAGCCAAGATCTAAATATCGGGGTTTATGGCTACACCTTC. This translates into CASSQDLNIGVYGYTF.

CDR3 sequence (DNA): TGTGCCAGCAGCCCAGTGGGACAGCCCCAGCATTTT. Protein: CASSPVGQPQHF. The V and J genes are TRBV7-2 and TRBJ1-5; D unresolved. Germline assignment: CDR1 SGHTA and CDR2 FQGNSA. This CDR3 has 12 residues. V lost 5 bases and J lost 7, with 9 bases in between.